Following are 17 T cell receptor beta chains from one sample sequenced in a study of cytomegalovirus exposure and HLA in healthy donors. The PCR made use of 60 Vbeta and 13 Jbeta primers. Produced via immunoSEQ multiplex PCR; TCRdb's table is partial and in-frame only. The sample has around 53,000 clones; roughly 85% are singletons. The sequenced sample consisted of PBMCs. The source of these receptors is a young man in good health and CMV-seronegative.

The CDR3 sequence is CATKPWASGGGLGETQYF. CDR3 nucleotide sequence: TGTGCCACCAAACCCTGGGCTAGCGGGGGGGGCCTCGGGGAGACCCAGTACTTC. The V gene is TRBV7-2, the J gene TRBJ2-5, with TRBD2 matching over 12 bases. Looked up from germline, CDR1 is SGHTA and CDR2 is FQGNSA. V was pared by 10 bases and J by 5 bases, with 20 bases of the junction left unmatched. The CDR3 runs to 18 residues. Full variable domain (remainder filled in from reference TRBV7-2 and TRBJ2-5): GAGVSQSPSNKVTEKGKDVELRCDPISGHTALYWYRQSLGQGLEFLIYFQGNSAPDKSGLPSDRFSAERTGGSVSTLTIQRTQQEDSAVYLCATKPWASGGGLGETQYFGPGTRLLVL.

The chain couples TRBV2 to TRBJ1-2; 8 nucleotides align to TRBD1. The junction had 1 base not matched to a gene; V was cut back by 4 bases and J by 3 bases. This CDR3 region has 13 residues. Germline V CDR1 and CDR2: SNHLY, FYNNEI. The chain's CDR3 is CASSAQGDYGYTF. CDR3 sequence (DNA): TGTGCCAGCAGTGCACAGGGGGACTATGGCTACACCTTC.

V is TRBV7-8 and J is TRBJ1-1; 11 positions match TRBD1. With 8 bases clipped from V and 5 bases from J, the junction kept 10 bases outside the gene matches. Germline V gives CDR1 SGHVS, CDR2 FQNEAQ. The CDR3 has 15 residues. The CDR3 DNA reads as TGTGCCAGCCTACCGGGACAGGGGGTAGGGACTGAAGCTTTCTTT. Protein: CASLPGQGVGTEAFF.

The chain recombines TRBV11-2 with TRBJ2-1; TRBD2 matches 9 bases. With V trimmed by 4 bases and J by 3 bases, 16 bases remained unmatched. In germline, CDR1 is SGHAT, CDR2 FQNNGV. The CDR3 spans 19 residues. CDR3 sequence (DNA): TGTGCCAGCAGCTCGGGGGGCGGGAGGGCCAATTATTTCTACAATGAGCAGTTCTTC. Protein: CASSSGGGRANYFYNEQFF.

The chain carries TRBV6-5 and TRBJ2-7; TRBD1 agrees at 8 bases. The CDR3 runs to 12 residues. V was pared by 6 bases and J by 9 bases, with 7 bases of the junction left unmatched. Germline-derived CDR1 and CDR2 are MNHEY and SVGAGI. Here the CDR3 reads CASSLGQGGQYF. The CDR3 nucleotides are TGTGCCAGCAGCCTCGGACAGGGAGGGCAGTACTTC.

The V call is TRBV20-1, the J call TRBJ2-7; TRBD1 matches at 9 bases. V shed 6 bases, J shed 6 bases, and the junction held 3 bases outside the gene matches. In germline, CDR1 is DFQATT, CDR2 SNEGSKA (reference sequence). The CDR3 runs 11 residues. CDR3 loop: CSARTGVEQYF. The CDR3 DNA sequence: TGCAGTGCACGGACAGGGGTCGAGCAGTACTTC.

The chain uses TRBV5-6 and TRBJ2-5; possible D gene TRBD2, 6 bases. Germline CDR1 reads SGHDT; CDR2 reads YYEEEE. V was cut by 1 base and J by 3 bases, with 16 bases left in between. This CDR3 contains 16 residues. The CDR3 spells CASSLSPGEREETQYF. The CDR3 region has the DNA TGTGCCAGCAGCTTGTCCCCGGGAGAACGGGAAGAGACCCAGTACTTC.

The rearrangement joins TRBV6-5 to TRBJ2-1, with a tentative D call TRBD2 (5 bases). V was trimmed by 6 bases and J by 7 bases, leaving 19 bases between them. The CDR3 length is 15 residues. Germline lookup yields CDR1 MNHEY and CDR2 SVGAGI. The CDR3 region is CASSKDRSRGNEQFF. CDR3 sequence (DNA): TGTGCCAGCAGCAAAGACCGGTCAAGAGGGAATGAGCAGTTCTTC.

The gene calls are TRBV6-5 and TRBJ1-5, with D possibly matching TRBD1 (5 bases). The ends were cut back, 6 bases at V and 3 bases at J, with 15 bases in the middle. The germline CDR1 and CDR2 sequences are MNHEY and SVGAGI. The CDR3 contains 15 residues. The CDR3 loop is CASRPSGGDNQPQHF. The CDR3 region has the DNA TGTGCCAGCAGACCCTCGGGAGGGGACAATCAGCCCCAGCATTTT.

As for this clone: The same CDR3 can be traced to other DNA sequences in this sample. This chain connects TRBV2 to TRBJ2-7; 8 nucleotides match TRBD1. The V and J ends lost 3 bases and 3 bases, in that order; junction bases with no gene match: 4. In germline, CDR1 is SNHLY, CDR2 FYNNEI. This CDR3 spans 14 amino acids. As DNA, the CDR3 is TGTGCCAGCAGTGATGGGACAGGCCTCTACGAGCAGTACTTC. Encoded protein: CASSDGTGLYEQYF.

This clone occurred once. The J gene is TRBJ2-7, the V gene TRBV6-6; 8 nucleotides agree with TRBD1. The CDR3 is made up of 14 amino acids. J gave up 0 bases and V 6 bases, and 4 bases lay outside the gene matches. The germline V gene encodes CDR1 MNHNY and CDR2 SVGAGI (reference sequence). The CDR3 region has the DNA TGTGCCAGCAGAGGGGACAGGTTCTCCTACGAGCAGTACTTC. It yields the protein CASRGDRFSYEQYF.

The rearrangement uses TRBV29-1 and TRBJ2-3; 7 bases agree with TRBD1. J lost 4 bases, V lost 6 bases, and 10 bases had no gene match. The germline CDR1 and CDR2 sequences are SQVTM and ANQGSEA. The CDR3 spans 14 residues. Here the CDR3 DNA reads TGCAGCGTGTCGGACAGGTCTGGGGCAGATACGCAGTATTTT. It specifies CSVSDRSGADTQYF.

This sequence joins TRBV19 and TRBJ2-4; the D gene is possibly TRBD2 (6 bases). Germline V gene data show CDR1 as LNHDA and CDR2 as SQIVND (reference sequence). V was trimmed by 5 bases and J by 0 bases, leaving 14 bases between them. CDR3 length: 16 amino acids. The CDR3 nucleotides read TGTGCCAGTAGTTTAAGGAGCGGGCTAGCCAAAAACATTCAGTACTTC. Its translation: CASSLRSGLAKNIQYF. Drawing the rest from reference TRBV19 and TRBJ2-4, the complete variable domain is DGGITQSPKYLFRKEGQNVTLSCEQNLNHDAMYWYRQDPGQGLRLIYYSQIVNDFQKGDIAEGYSVSREKKESFPLTVTSAQKNPTAFYLCASSLRSGLAKNIQYFGAGTRLSVL.

The genes are TRBV29-1 and TRBJ2-7; perhaps TRBD1 as D (5 bases). The CDR3 is 14 residues long. V dropped 7 bases and J dropped 0 bases, with 16 bases sitting between them. Germline CDR1 and CDR2: SQVTM and ANQGSEA. The CDR3 coding sequence is TGCAGCGCCACGACAGACCTGAGCTCCTACGAGCAGTACTTC. Its protein product is CSATTDLSSYEQYF.

The rearrangement joins TRBV18 to TRBJ1-1, with D tentatively TRBD1 (5 bases). The CDR3 is 15 amino acids. Per the germline V gene, CDR1 is KGHSH and CDR2 is LQKENI. Trimming shortened V by 3 bases and J by 6 bases, and 17 bases separated the two germline ends. Here the CDR3 reads CASSPWSHRGSEAFF. The DNA of the CDR3 is TGTGCCAGCTCACCTTGGAGCCACCGGGGGTCTGAAGCTTTCTTT.

The chain combines TRBV11-3 with TRBJ2-5; the D gene is possibly TRBD1 (5 bases). CDR1 is SGHNT, CDR2 YENEEA, per germline. Trimming shortened V by 0 bases and J by 5 bases, and 7 bases separated the two germline ends. The CDR3 is made up of 13 amino acids. In nucleotides, the CDR3 is TGTGCCAGCAGCTTAGACAGGGCCGAGACCCAGTACTTC. It encodes CASSLDRAETQYF.

This clone occurred once. The chain recombines TRBV7-9 with TRBJ1-5; the D is unclear. The V end lost 4 bases, the J end lost 12 bases, and 16 bases lay between the germline ends. Germline CDR1 and CDR2: SEHNR and FQNEAQ (reference sequence). The length of the CDR3 is 13 residues. The CDR3 nucleotides read TGTGCCAGCAGCTCCCTCGTTGGGGAGCTCCAGCATTTT. The encoded protein is CASSSLVGELQHF.